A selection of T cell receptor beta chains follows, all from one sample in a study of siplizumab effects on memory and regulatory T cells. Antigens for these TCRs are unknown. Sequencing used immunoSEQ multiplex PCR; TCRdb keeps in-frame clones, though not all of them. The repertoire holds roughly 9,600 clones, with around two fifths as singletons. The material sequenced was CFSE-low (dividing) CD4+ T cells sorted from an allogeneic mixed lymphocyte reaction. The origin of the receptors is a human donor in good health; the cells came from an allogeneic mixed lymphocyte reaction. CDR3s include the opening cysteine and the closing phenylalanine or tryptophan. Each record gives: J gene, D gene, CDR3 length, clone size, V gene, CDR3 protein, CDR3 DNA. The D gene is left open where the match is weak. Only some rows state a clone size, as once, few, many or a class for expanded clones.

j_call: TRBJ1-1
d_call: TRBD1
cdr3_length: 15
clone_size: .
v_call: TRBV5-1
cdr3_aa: CASSYMTGMNTEAFF
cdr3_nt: TGCGCCAGCAGCTACATGACAGGGATGAACACTGAAGCTTTCTTT

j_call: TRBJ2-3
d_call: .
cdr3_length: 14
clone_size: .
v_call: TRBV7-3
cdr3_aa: CASSPGGGTDTQYF
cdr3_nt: TGTGCCAGCAGCCCCGGTGGAGGCACAGATACGCAGTATTTT

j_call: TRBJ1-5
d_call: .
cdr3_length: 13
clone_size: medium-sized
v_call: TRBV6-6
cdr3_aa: CASSIRGIQPQHF
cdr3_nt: TGTGCCAGCAGTATCAGGGGAATTCAGCCCCAGCATTTT

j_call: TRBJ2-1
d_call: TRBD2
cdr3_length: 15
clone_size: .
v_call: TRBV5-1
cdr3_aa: CASSMLAGGPGEQFF
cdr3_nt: TGCGCCAGCAGCATGCTAGCGGGAGGGCCTGGTGAGCAGTTCTTC

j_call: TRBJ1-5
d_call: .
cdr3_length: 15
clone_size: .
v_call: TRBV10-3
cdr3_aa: CAISESGGFGQPQHF
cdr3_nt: TGTGCCATCAGTGAGTCGGGCGGGTTTGGTCAGCCCCAGCATTTT

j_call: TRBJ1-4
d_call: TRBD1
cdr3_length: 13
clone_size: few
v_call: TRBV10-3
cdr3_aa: CATLEGQGEKLFF
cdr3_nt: TGTGCCACCCTCGAAGGACAGGGCGAAAAACTGTTTTTT

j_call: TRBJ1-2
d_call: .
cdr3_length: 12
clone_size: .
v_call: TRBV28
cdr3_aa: CASSPPGRGYTF
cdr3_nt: TGTGCCAGCAGTCCCCCTGGGAGGGGCTACACCTTC

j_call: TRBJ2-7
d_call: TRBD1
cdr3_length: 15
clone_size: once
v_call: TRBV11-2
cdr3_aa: CASSARTGGFYEQYF
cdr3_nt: TGTGCCAGCAGCGCCCGGACAGGGGGATTCTACGAGCAGTACTTC

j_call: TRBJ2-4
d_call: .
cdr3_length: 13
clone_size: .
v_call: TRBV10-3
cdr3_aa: CAIRGGAKNIQYF
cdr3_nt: TGTGCCATCAGAGGGGGAGCCAAAAACATTCAGTACTTC

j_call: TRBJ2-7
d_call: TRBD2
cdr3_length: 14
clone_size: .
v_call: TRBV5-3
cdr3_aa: CAGKTSGSPYEQYF
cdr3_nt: TGTGCCGGAAAGACTAGCGGGAGCCCCTACGAGCAGTACTTC

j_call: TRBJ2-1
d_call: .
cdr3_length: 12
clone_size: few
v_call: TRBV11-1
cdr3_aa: CASSLVQNEQFF
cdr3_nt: TGTGCCAGCAGCTTAGTCCAGAATGAGCAGTTCTTC

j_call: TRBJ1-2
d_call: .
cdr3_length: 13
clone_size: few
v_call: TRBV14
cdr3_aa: CASSQSRGSGYTF
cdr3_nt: TGTGCCAGCAGCCAATCTCGGGGCTCTGGCTACACCTTC

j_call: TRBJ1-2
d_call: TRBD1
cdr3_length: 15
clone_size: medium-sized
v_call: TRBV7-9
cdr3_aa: CASSRQGPANYGYTF
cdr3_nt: TGTGCCAGCAGTCGACAGGGGCCAGCTAACTATGGCTACACCTTC

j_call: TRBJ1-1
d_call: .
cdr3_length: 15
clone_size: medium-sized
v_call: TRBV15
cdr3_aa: CATSRSGGGYTEAFF
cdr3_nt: TGTGCCACCAGCAGGTCGGGAGGGGGGTACACTGAAGCTTTCTTT

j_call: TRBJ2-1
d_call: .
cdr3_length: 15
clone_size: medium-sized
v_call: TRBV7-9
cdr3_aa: CASSLGQASYNEQFF
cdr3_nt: TGTGCCAGCAGCTTAGGACAGGCTTCCTACAATGAGCAGTTCTTC

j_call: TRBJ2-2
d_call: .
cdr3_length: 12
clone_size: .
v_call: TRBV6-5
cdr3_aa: CASSYRPGELFF
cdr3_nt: TGTGCCAGCAGTTATCGCCCCGGGGAGCTGTTTTTT

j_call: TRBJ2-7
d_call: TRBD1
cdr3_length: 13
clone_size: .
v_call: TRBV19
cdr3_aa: CASSAHRGGEQYF
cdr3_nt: TGTGCCAGTAGTGCCCACAGGGGTGGCGAGCAGTACTTC

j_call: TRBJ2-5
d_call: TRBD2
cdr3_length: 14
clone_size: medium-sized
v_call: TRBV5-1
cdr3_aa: CASSWRGDQETQYF
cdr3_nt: TGCGCCAGCAGTTGGCGGGGGGACCAAGAGACCCAGTACTTC

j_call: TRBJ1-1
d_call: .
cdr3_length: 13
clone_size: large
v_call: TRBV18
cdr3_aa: CASSPIRATEAFF
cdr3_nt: TGTGCCAGCTCACCAATAAGGGCCACTGAAGCTTTCTTT

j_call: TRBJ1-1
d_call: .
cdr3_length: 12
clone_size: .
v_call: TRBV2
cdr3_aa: CASSKGITEAFF
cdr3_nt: TGTGCCAGCAGTAAAGGTATCACTGAAGCTTTCTTT

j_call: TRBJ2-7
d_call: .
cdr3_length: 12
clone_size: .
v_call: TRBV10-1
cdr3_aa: CASNGQPYEQYF
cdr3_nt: TGCGCCAGCAACGGGCAGCCCTACGAGCAGTACTTC

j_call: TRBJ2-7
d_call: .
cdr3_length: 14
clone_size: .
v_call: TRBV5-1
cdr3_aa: CASSLGLEVGEQYF
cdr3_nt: TGCGCCAGCAGCTTGGGACTAGAAGTTGGCGAGCAGTACTTC